Each of the 28 T cell receptor beta chains below was sequenced from the same sample in a study of shared clonotypes between healthy human individuals. TCRdb's table, derived via immunoSEQ multiplex PCR, lists solely in-frame clones and lacks some. The repertoire holds roughly 700,000 clones, less than 85% seen once, with 1.5% to 2% in the top ten. Sequenced: memory CD4+ T cells sorted from blood. As to subset: CD45RA-negative fraction. The receptor source for this set is a woman aged 30 to 39 in good health.

The gene calls are TRBV7-6 and TRBJ2-5; D may be TRBD2 (5 bases). This CDR3 contains 16 residues. Germline V CDR1 and CDR2: SGHVS, FNYEAQ. Trimming removed 1 base at V and 1 base at J, with 13 bases between. CDR3 residues: CASSLVPASGQETQYF. In DNA form, the CDR3 reads TGTGCCAGCAGCTTAGTTCCCGCGAGCGGCCAAGAGACCCAGTACTTC.

The chain recombines TRBV7-2 with TRBJ2-1, with 10 nucleotides matching TRBD2. V was pared by 1 base and J by 9 bases, with 9 bases of the junction left unmatched. Germline-derived CDR1 and CDR2 are SGHTA and FQGNSA. The CDR3 covers 16 residues. The CDR3 is CASSLVALAGDREQFF. The CDR3 nucleotides are TGTGCCAGCAGCTTAGTTGCCCTAGCGGGAGATCGTGAGCAGTTCTTC. The variable domain in full, with the rest retrieved from reference TRBV7-2 and TRBJ2-1, is GAGVSQSPSNKVTEKGKDVELRCDPISGHTALYWYRQSLGQGLEFLIYFQGNSAPDKSGLPSDRFSAERTGGSVSTLTIQRTQQEDSAVYLCASSLVALAGDREQFFGPGTRLTVL.

The chain carries TRBV28 and TRBJ2-5, with 9 bases lining up with TRBD2. This CDR3 has 15 amino acids. CDR1 is MDHEN and CDR2 is SYDVKM in the germline V gene. With V trimmed by 8 bases and J by 0 bases, 7 bases remained unmatched. The CDR3 region has the DNA TGTGCCAGCGGCCTACTAGCGGGTGACCAAGAGACCCAGTACTTC. Encoded protein: CASGLLAGDQETQYF.

The J gene is TRBJ2-1, the V gene TRBV15, with D uncertain. V was pared by 2 bases and J by 6 bases, with 5 bases between. The CDR3 runs to 12 residues. Germline CDR1 is LNHNV and CDR2 is YYDKDF (reference sequence). CDR3 protein: CATSRSFNEQFF. In DNA, the CDR3 is TGTGCCACCAGCAGATCATTCAATGAGCAGTTCTTC.

The chain recombines TRBV27 with TRBJ2-7; maybe TRBD1 (5 bases). The CDR3 totals 15 residues. Germline values: CDR1 MNHEY, CDR2 SMNVEV (reference sequence). The V end was cut by 0 bases, the J end by 5 bases, with 14 bases between. In nucleotides, the CDR3 is TGTGCCAGCAGTTTATCGAGCAGGGTTGGAGACGAGCAGTACTTC. This translates into CASSLSSRVGDEQYF.

This chain joins TRBV6-6 and TRBJ1-1; unclear D gene. V shed 4 bases and J shed 4 bases, with 13 bases lying between them. The CDR3 has 14 residues. CDR1 is MNHNY and CDR2 is SVGAGI in the germline V gene (reference sequence). The CDR3 bases are TGTGCCAGCAGTTCCCAGGACCCTTCCACTGAAGCTTTCTTT. Protein product: CASSSQDPSTEAFF.

The chain links TRBV27 to TRBJ1-2; D is possibly TRBD1 (5 bases). Trimming cost V 3 bases and J 3 bases, with 14 bases left between them. In germline, CDR1 is MNHEY, CDR2 SMNVEV (reference sequence). The length of the CDR3 is 15 residues. The CDR3 region is CASSFGRGRDYGYTF. The CDR3 DNA is TGTGCCAGCAGTTTCGGAAGAGGCAGGGACTATGGCTACACCTTC.

In its sample, this clone was seen once. The chain links TRBV6-1 to TRBJ1-5; D gene ambiguous. The CDR3 covers 14 residues. V lost 6 bases and J lost 3, with 12 bases in between. Germline CDR1 reads MNHNS; CDR2 reads SASEGT. The CDR3 loop is CASSVSDDNQPQHF. The CDR3 bases are TGTGCCAGCAGCGTATCGGATGACAATCAGCCCCAGCATTTT.

V is TRBV6-5 and J is TRBJ2-1; 9 positions match TRBD2. J lost 4 bases, V lost 2 bases, and 3 bases had no gene match. This CDR3 has 15 amino acids. Germline CDR1 MNHEY, CDR2 SVGAGI. Here the CDR3 reads CASSYGGRVYNEQFF. CDR3 sequence (DNA): TGTGCCAGCAGTTACGGCGGGAGGGTATACAATGAGCAGTTCTTC.

The chain links TRBV2 to TRBJ1-1; 9 bases fit TRBD1. Germline values: CDR1 SNHLY, CDR2 FYNNEI. Losses at the gene ends were 6 bases for V and 4 bases for J; bases not matched to a gene: 6. The CDR3 loop spans 14 amino acids. The CDR3 DNA sequence: TGTGCCAGCAGGACCGGGACAGGGATCACTGAAGCTTTCTTT. This encodes CASRTGTGITEAFF.

The chain couples TRBV15 to TRBJ2-5; a possible D gene is TRBD2 (6 bases). This CDR3 comprises 16 residues. Germline assignment: CDR1 LNHNV and CDR2 YYDKDF (reference sequence). Trimming took 5 bases from V and 2 from J, leaving 18 bases between them. The CDR3 protein is CATSPRERVRQETQYF. The DNA of the CDR3 is TGTGCCACCAGCCCCCGGGAGAGGGTACGTCAAGAGACCCAGTACTTC.

This sequence joins TRBV25-1 and TRBJ2-3; possible D gene TRBD2, 6 bases. Trimming pared 3 bases from V and 6 bases from J, leaving 16 bases between. This CDR3 comprises 15 residues. In germline, CDR1 is MGHDK, CDR2 SYGVNS. The DNA for the CDR3 is TGTGCCAGCAGTGAGTCGGCAGGCCGGGGGGATACGCAGTATTTT. Amino acid sequence: CASSESAGRGDTQYF.

This chain links TRBV2 with TRBJ1-6, with a weak D call TRBD1 (5 bases). Germline V gives CDR1 SNHLY, CDR2 FYNNEI. The CDR3 is 14 residues long. Trimming left V 3 bases short and J 7 bases short, with 10 bases between. The DNA of the CDR3 is TGTGCCAGCAGTGAGAGGGGCGCAAATTCACCCCTCCACTTT. Translated: CASSERGANSPLHF.

The chain employs TRBV27 and TRBJ1-1; D ambiguous. V lost 3 bases, J lost 0 bases, and 8 bases lay in between. The CDR3 extends over 14 amino acids. The germline gives CDR1 MNHEY, CDR2 SMNVEV (reference sequence). CDR3 region: CASSFRHMNTEAFF. CDR3 DNA sequence: TGTGCCAGCAGTTTTCGACATATGAACACTGAAGCTTTCTTT.

This chain uses TRBV2 with TRBJ1-1, with D unclear. CDR1 and CDR2 (germline): SNHLY, FYNNEI. V was clipped by 3 bases and J by 2 bases, with 13 bases between them. This CDR3 is 15 amino acids long. The CDR3 here is CASSDLGPSNTEAFF. The CDR3 nucleotides read TGTGCCAGCAGTGACCTTGGCCCCTCTAACACTGAAGCTTTCTTT.

This clone was observed a few times. V gene TRBV27 combines with J gene TRBJ2-7, with D possibly being TRBD2 (5 bases). CDR1 MNHEY and CDR2 SMNVEV come from the germline V gene (reference sequence). V dropped 3 bases and J dropped 7 bases, with 16 bases sitting between them. This CDR3 is built from 14 residues. In DNA, the CDR3 is TGTGCCAGCAGTTTCGGCGGGCGAACTACAGAGCAGTACTTC. Its protein is CASSFGGRTTEQYF.

This sequence joins TRBV19 and TRBJ1-1; D gene unclear. The V gene lost 6 bases and the J gene lost 3 bases, with 14 bases spanning the gap. CDR1 LNHDA and CDR2 SQIVND come from the germline V gene (reference sequence). The CDR3 runs to 14 residues. The CDR3, as DNA: TGTGCCAGTAGATATAGGACGCCAGACACTGAAGCTTTCTTT. It translates to CASRYRTPDTEAFF.

J is TRBJ1-4 and V is TRBV7-6; D is undetermined. Trimming pared 2 bases from V and 6 bases from J, leaving 13 bases between. In germline, CDR1 is SGHVS, CDR2 FNYEAQ. The CDR3 is 15 amino acids. The CDR3 reads CASSLLRELDEKLFF. The CDR3 bases are TGTGCCAGCAGCTTACTAAGGGAATTAGATGAAAAACTGTTTTTT.

This clone was counted a few times. The J gene is TRBJ1-2, the V gene TRBV19, with a weak D call TRBD1 (5 bases). V lost 3 bases and J lost 4, with 9 bases in between. The CDR3 is made up of 13 amino acids. Germline assignment: CDR1 LNHDA and CDR2 SQIVND (reference sequence). The CDR3 sequence: CASSMGQIYGYTF. CDR3 coding DNA: TGTGCCAGTAGTATGGGGCAGATCTATGGCTACACCTTC.

This clone showed up just a few times. Here the CDR3 reads CASSNRDTRLTNEKLFF. The DNA of the CDR3 is TGTGCCAGTAGTAACCGGGACACCCGGCTGACTAATGAAAAACTGTTTTTT. The chain recombines TRBV19 with TRBJ1-4, with D possibly being TRBD1 (6 bases). The V end lost 4 bases, the J end lost 2 bases, and 17 bases lay between the germline ends. The germline CDR1 and CDR2 sequences are LNHDA and SQIVND (reference sequence). The CDR3 extends over 17 amino acids.

This chain joins TRBV5-1 and TRBJ1-4; unclear D gene. The CDR3 consists of 14 residues. Germline V gives CDR1 SGHRS, CDR2 YFSETQ. V was cut by 2 bases and J by 5 bases, with 10 bases left in between. CDR3: CASSFRPDNEKLFF. For the CDR3, the DNA is TGCGCCAGCAGCTTCCGCCCAGACAATGAAAAACTGTTTTTT.

V and J are TRBV11-2 and TRBJ1-2; possible D gene TRBD1, 5 bases. This CDR3 region has 15 residues. V was cut by 1 base and J by 4 bases, with 13 bases left in between. CDR1 and CDR2 from the germline V gene are SGHAT and FQNNGV. CDR3 amino acids: CASSLVRGKGYGYTF. The CDR3 DNA reads TGTGCCAGCAGCTTAGTACGGGGCAAGGGCTATGGCTACACCTTC.

This chain links TRBV16 with TRBJ1-2, with 8 nucleotides matching TRBD1. V shed 4 bases, J shed 2 bases, and the junction held 6 bases outside the gene matches. The CDR3 has 15 residues. Germline-derived CDR1 and CDR2 are KGHSY and FQNENV. CDR3 region: CASSPGTGENYGYTF. CDR3 coding DNA: TGTGCCAGCAGCCCGGGGACAGGAGAGAACTATGGCTACACCTTC. Looking up the rest from reference TRBV16 and TRBJ1-2 gives the full variable domain: GEEVAQTPKHLVRGEGQKAKLYCAPIKGHSYVFWYQQVLKNEFKFLISFQNENVFDETGMPKERFSAKCLPNSPCSLEIQATKLEDSAVYFCASSPGTGENYGYTFGSGTRLTVV.

As DNA, the CDR3 is TGTGCCAGCACTGTGACTAGCGGGAGTGCCGGGGAGCTGTTTTTT. Its translation: CASTVTSGSAGELFF. The chain is built from TRBV6-1 and TRBJ2-2; 12 nucleotides align to TRBD2. This CDR3 spans 15 amino acids. CDR1 is MNHNS, CDR2 SASEGT, per germline. Unmatched junction bases numbered 6, after V lost 7 bases and J lost 6 bases.

The chain carries TRBV5-5 and TRBJ2-5; TRBD2 matches at 10 bases. The CDR3 totals 16 residues. Per the germline V gene, CDR1 is SGHKS and CDR2 is YYEKEE (reference sequence). V dropped 4 bases and J dropped 2; count of bases not matched to a gene: 8. The CDR3 protein is CASSHLAGVGQETQYF. Written as DNA, the CDR3 is TGTGCCAGCAGCCACCTAGCGGGAGTTGGACAAGAGACCCAGTACTTC.

The chain couples TRBV7-2 to TRBJ2-6; D is undetermined. The V gene's germline CDR1 is SGHTA and CDR2 FQGNSA. The CDR3 totals 15 residues. The V end was cut by 5 bases, the J end by 2 bases, with 10 bases between. The CDR3 DNA reads as TGTGCCAGCAGCCCCCAATTAACTGGGGCCAACGTCCTGACTTTC. Protein product: CASSPQLTGANVLTF.

This rearrangement joins TRBV10-2 to TRBJ1-1; 10 nucleotides match TRBD1. The CDR3 runs 13 residues. Germline V gene data show CDR1 as WSHSY and CDR2 as SAAADI. The V gene end was trimmed by 6 bases and the J gene end by 5 bases; junction bases not matched to a gene: 3. CDR3 amino acids: CASSQGQGTEAFF. CDR3 DNA sequence: TGCGCCAGCAGCCAGGGACAGGGGACTGAAGCTTTCTTT.

For this clone: A far larger clone is only one base removed, so a read error is likely. This sample includes further DNA sequences coding for the same CDR3. This chain joins TRBV28 and TRBJ1-5; 7 nucleotides agree with TRBD1. The CDR3 has 14 amino acids. CDR1 and CDR2 from the germline V gene are MDHEN and SYDVKM. V trimming: 3 bases; J trimming: 2 bases; junction bases outside the gene matches: 1. CDR3 DNA: TGTGCCAGCAGTTTTACAGGGGGCAATCAGCCCCAGCATTTT. It codes for CASSFTGGNQPQHF.